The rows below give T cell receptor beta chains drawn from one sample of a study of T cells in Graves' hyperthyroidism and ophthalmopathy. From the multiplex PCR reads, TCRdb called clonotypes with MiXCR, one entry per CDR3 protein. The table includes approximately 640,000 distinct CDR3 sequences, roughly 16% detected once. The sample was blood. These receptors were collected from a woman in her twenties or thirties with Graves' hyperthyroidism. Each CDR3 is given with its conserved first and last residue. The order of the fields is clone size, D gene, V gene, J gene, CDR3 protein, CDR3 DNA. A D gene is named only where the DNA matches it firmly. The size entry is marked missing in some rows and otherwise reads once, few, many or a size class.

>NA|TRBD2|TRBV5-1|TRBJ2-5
CASSFFGGVGKETQYF
TGTGCCAGCAGCTTTTTCGGGGGGGTGGGGAAAGAGACCCAGTACTTC
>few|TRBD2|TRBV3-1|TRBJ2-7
CASSQPCTSGSYEQYF
TGTGCCAGCAGCCAACCCTGTACTAGCGGCTCCTACGAGCAGTACTTC
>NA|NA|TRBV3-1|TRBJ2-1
CASSPTLRGGNNEQFF
TGTGCCAGCAGCCCGACCTTGCGAGGGGGTAACAATGAGCAGTTCTTC
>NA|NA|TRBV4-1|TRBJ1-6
CASRGLGSPLHF
TGCGCCAGCAGGGGTTTGGGTTCACCCCTCCACTTT
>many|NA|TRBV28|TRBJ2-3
CASSLSPLDSTDTQYF
TGTGCCAGCAGTTTATCCCCGCTCGACAGCACAGATACGCAGTATTTT
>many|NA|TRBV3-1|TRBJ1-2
CASSQDGPYGYTF
TGTGCCAGCAGCCAGGACGGACCCTATGGCTACACCTTC
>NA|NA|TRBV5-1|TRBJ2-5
CASSPMAGRETQYF
TGCGCCAGCAGCCCGATGGCGGGTCGAGAGACCCAGTACTTC
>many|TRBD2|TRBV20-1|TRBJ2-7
CSARGTSGYPDEQYF
TGCAGTGCTAGGGGGACTAGCGGGTACCCCGACGAGCAGTACTTC
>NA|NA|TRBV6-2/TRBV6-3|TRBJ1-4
CASQAANEKLFF
TGTGCCAGCCAAGCGGCTAATGAAAAACTGTTTTTT
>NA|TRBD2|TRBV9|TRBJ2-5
CASSVQGGRGETQYF
TGTGCCAGCAGCGTACAGGGCGGGAGAGGAGAGACCCAGTACTTC
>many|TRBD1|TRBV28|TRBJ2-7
CASSYLTGTGTYEQYF
TGTGCCAGCAGCTATCTGACCGGGACAGGGACCTACGAGCAGTACTTC
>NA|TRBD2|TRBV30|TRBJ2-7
CAWSVGSGRSREQYF
TGTGCCTGGAGTGTAGGGAGCGGGAGGTCGAGAGAGCAGTACTTC
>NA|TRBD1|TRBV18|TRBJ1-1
CASSPQGTGLMGAEAFF
TGTGCCAGCTCACCGCAGGGGACAGGGCTAATGGGGGCTGAAGCTTTCTTT
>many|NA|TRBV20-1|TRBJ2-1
CSARPSFNEQFF
TGCAGTGCTAGACCATCTTTCAATGAGCAGTTCTTC